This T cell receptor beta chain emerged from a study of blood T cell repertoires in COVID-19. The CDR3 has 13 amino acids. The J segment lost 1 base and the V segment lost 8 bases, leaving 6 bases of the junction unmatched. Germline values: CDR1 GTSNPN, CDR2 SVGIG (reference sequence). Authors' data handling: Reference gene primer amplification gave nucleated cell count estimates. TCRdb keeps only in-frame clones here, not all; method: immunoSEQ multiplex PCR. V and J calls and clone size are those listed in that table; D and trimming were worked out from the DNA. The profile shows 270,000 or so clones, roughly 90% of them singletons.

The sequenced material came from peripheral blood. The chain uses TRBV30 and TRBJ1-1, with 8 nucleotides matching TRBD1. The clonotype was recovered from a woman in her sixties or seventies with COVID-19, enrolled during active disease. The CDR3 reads CARQGQENTEAFF. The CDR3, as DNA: TGTGCCCGACAGGGACAGGAGAACACTGAAGCTTTCTTT. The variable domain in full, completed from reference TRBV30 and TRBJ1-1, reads SQTIHQWPATLVQPVGSPLSLECTVEGTSNPNLYWYRQAAGRGLQLLFYSVGIGQISSEVPQNLSASRPQDRQFILSSKKLLLSDSGFYLCARQGQENTEAFFGQGTRLTVV.